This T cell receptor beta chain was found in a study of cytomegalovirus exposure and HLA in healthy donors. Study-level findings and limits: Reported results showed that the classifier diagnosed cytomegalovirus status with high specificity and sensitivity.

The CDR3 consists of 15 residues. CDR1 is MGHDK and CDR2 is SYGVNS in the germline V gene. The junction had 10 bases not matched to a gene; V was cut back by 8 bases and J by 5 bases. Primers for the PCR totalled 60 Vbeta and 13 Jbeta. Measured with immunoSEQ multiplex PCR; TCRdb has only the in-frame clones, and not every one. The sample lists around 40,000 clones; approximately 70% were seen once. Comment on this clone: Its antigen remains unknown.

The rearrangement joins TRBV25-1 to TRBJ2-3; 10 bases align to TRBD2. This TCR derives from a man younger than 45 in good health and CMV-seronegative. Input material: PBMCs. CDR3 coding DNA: TGTGCCAGCGCCGATCCTAGCGGGGGTGGAGATACGCAGTATTTT. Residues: CASADPSGGGDTQYF. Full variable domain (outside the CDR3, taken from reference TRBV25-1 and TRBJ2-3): EADIYQTPRYLVIGTGKKITLECSQTMGHDKMYWYQQDPGMELHLIHYSYGVNSTEKGDLSSESTVSRIRTEHFPLTLESARPSHTSQYLCASADPSGGGDTQYFGPGTRLTVL.